These 19 T cell receptor beta chains originate from one sample sequenced in a study of shared clonotypes between healthy human individuals. Only in-frame clones appear in the TCRdb table, and some are missing; sequencing was by immunoSEQ multiplex PCR. The sample lists about 560,000 clones; around 78% were seen once. Input material: PBMCs. The receptors stem from a middle-aged woman in good health. Some clones in this sample may be carry-over from other donors' samples.

The CDR3 sequence is CASSLGGSILNTGELFF. The DNA for the CDR3 is TGTGCCAGCAGCTTAGGGGGCAGTATTTTGAACACCGGGGAGCTGTTTTTT. This chain connects TRBV7-3 to TRBJ2-2; D possibly corresponds to TRBD1 (6 bases). V was clipped by 2 bases and J by 1 base, with 14 bases between them. This CDR3 is built from 17 residues. CDR1 and CDR2 (germline): SGHTA, FQGTGA.

This clone was seen once. The V and J genes are TRBV9 and TRBJ2-1, with a tentative D call TRBD2 (6 bases). This CDR3 comprises 14 residues. V lost 3 bases, J lost 2 bases, and 9 bases lay in between. CDR1 is SGDLS, CDR2 YYNGEE, per germline. This CDR3 reads CASSGLGTYNEQFF. The CDR3 bases are TGTGCCAGCAGCGGACTAGGCACCTACAATGAGCAGTTCTTC.

The chain has TRBV27 and TRBJ2-7; D uncertain. V lost 2 bases and J lost 4, with 12 bases in between. The V gene's germline CDR1 is MNHEY and CDR2 SMNVEV (reference sequence). CDR3 length: 14 amino acids. The chain's CDR3 is CASSLKPLQYEQYF. CDR3 nucleotide sequence: TGTGCCAGCAGTTTAAAACCCCTCCAGTACGAGCAGTACTTC.

This clone was counted between two and nine times. The chain uses TRBV19 and TRBJ2-7; D is possibly TRBD2 (5 bases). CDR1 and CDR2 (germline): LNHDA, SQIVND (reference sequence). CDR3 length equals 14 residues. Trimming pared 1 base from V and 3 bases from J, leaving 10 bases between. Here the CDR3 reads CASSIGGFDYEQYF. CDR3 DNA sequence: TGTGCCAGTAGTATAGGAGGGTTCGACTACGAGCAGTACTTC.

The rearrangement uses TRBV2 and TRBJ2-7; 7 bases fit TRBD1. With 3 bases clipped from V and 2 bases from J, the junction kept 1 base outside the gene matches. The CDR3 extends over 13 amino acids. The germline CDR1 and CDR2 sequences are SNHLY and FYNNEI. The CDR3 DNA sequence: TGTGCCAGCAGTGAGGGGACAGCCTACGAGCAGTACTTC. Translation: CASSEGTAYEQYF.

CDR3 sequence (DNA): TGCGCCAGCAGGGATAGCGGGAGGAGCACAGATACGCAGTATTTT. This codes for CASRDSGRSTDTQYF. V and J are TRBV5-1 and TRBJ2-3; the match to TRBD2 covers 10 bases. This CDR3 is 15 amino acids long. The germline V gene encodes CDR1 SGHRS and CDR2 YFSETQ. Unmatched junction bases numbered 3, after V lost 5 bases and J lost 0 bases. The complete variable domain, with remaining parts taken from reference TRBV5-1 and TRBJ2-3, reads KAGVTQTPRYLIKTRGQQVTLSCSPISGHRSVSWYQQTPGQGLQFLFEYFSETQRNKGNFPGRFSGRQFSNSRSEMNVSTLELGDSALYLCASRDSGRSTDTQYFGPGTRLTVL.

This clone was counted a few times. A much larger clone differs from this one at a single base, so this may be a read error. Within the sample, other DNA sequences also encode this same CDR3. The genes are TRBV29-1 and TRBJ1-1; D remains unclear. CDR1 is SQVTM and CDR2 is ANQGSEA in the germline V gene. V lost 4 bases to trimming and J lost 4 bases, with 10 bases between them. The CDR3 has 12 residues. CDR3 region: CSVGLGRTEAFF. The CDR3 DNA reads TGCAGCGTTGGTTTAGGCCGCACTGAAGCTTTCTTT.

The J gene is TRBJ2-5, the V gene TRBV30; D perhaps matches TRBD2 (7 bases). Per germline, CDR1 GTSNPN and CDR2 SVGIG (reference sequence). The CDR3 runs to 17 residues. The V end was cut by 0 bases, the J end by 2 bases, with 19 bases between. The CDR3 here is CAWSVRGASGLQETQYF. DNA for the CDR3: TGTGCCTGGAGTGTACGGGGGGCTAGCGGATTACAAGAGACCCAGTACTTC.

Comment on this clone: Other DNA sequences in the same sample also yield this CDR3. The chain uses TRBV5-1 and TRBJ2-1, with 9 bases that match TRBD2. Germline CDR1 is SGHRS and CDR2 is YFSETQ. The CDR3 has 15 residues. J lost 2 bases, V lost 0 bases, and 0 bases had no gene match. In DNA form, the CDR3 reads TGCGCCAGCAGCTTGGCTAGCGGGGCCTACAATGAGCAGTTCTTC. As protein: CASSLASGAYNEQFF.

The CDR3 protein is CASSLLGGSSYGYTF. CDR3 nucleotides: TGTGCCAGCAGCCTCCTTGGGGGCTCTAGCTATGGCTACACCTTC. V and J are TRBV27 and TRBJ1-2; TRBD1 is a possible D gene (6 bases). Trimming shortened V by 6 bases and J by 4 bases, and 18 bases separated the two germline ends. From germline, CDR1 is MNHEY and CDR2 SMNVEV (reference sequence). CDR3 size: 15 residues.

The genes are TRBV5-4 and TRBJ2-5; TRBD1 matches at 7 bases. Losses at the gene ends were 4 bases for V and 5 bases for J; bases not matched to a gene: 11. The CDR3 is 15 residues long. Germline-derived CDR1 and CDR2 are SGHNT and YYREEE (reference sequence). CDR3 nucleotides: TGTGCCAGCAGCCACGCACGACAGGGCCGGGAGACCCAGTACTTC. Its protein product is CASSHARQGRETQYF.

The chain carries TRBV27 and TRBJ2-5; 8 bases line up with TRBD1. V trimming: 6 bases; J trimming: 4 bases; junction bases outside the gene matches: 4. Germline lookup yields CDR1 MNHEY and CDR2 SMNVEV (reference sequence). The CDR3 is 13 amino acids. CDR3: CASRGQGGETQYF. DNA of the CDR3: TGTGCCAGCAGAGGACAGGGCGGAGAGACCCAGTACTTC.

This chain links TRBV15 with TRBJ1-2; no reliable D call. The length of the CDR3 is 15 residues. The germline V gene encodes CDR1 LNHNV and CDR2 YYDKDF (reference sequence). V was trimmed by 0 bases and J by 4 bases, leaving 12 bases between them. This chain's CDR3 is CATSRDLGYIYGYTF. The CDR3 coding sequence is TGTGCCACCAGCAGAGATTTAGGATATATCTATGGCTACACCTTC. Full variable domain (rest looked up from reference TRBV15 and TRBJ1-2): DAMVIQNPRYQVTQFGKPVTLSCSQTLNHNVMYWYQQKSSQAPKLLFHYYDKDFNNEADTPDNFQSRRPNTSFCFLDIRSPGLGDTAMYLCATSRDLGYIYGYTFGSGTRLTVV.

The V call is TRBV2, the J call TRBJ2-5; TRBD1 is a possible D gene (5 bases). CDR3 length: 14 residues. In germline, CDR1 is SNHLY, CDR2 FYNNEI. With 5 bases removed from V and 1 base from J, the gap between germline ends came to 11 bases. CDR3 sequence (DNA): TGTGCCAGCAGTAGACAGCGAATCCAAGAGACCCAGTACTTC. Translated: CASSRQRIQETQYF.

The V call is TRBV6-4, the J call TRBJ2-1; 10 bases agree with TRBD1. This CDR3 is 15 amino acids long. Germline CDR1 and CDR2: MRHNA and SNTAGT. With V trimmed by 0 bases and J by 9 bases, 5 bases remained unmatched. CDR3 DNA: TGTGCCAGCAGTGACTCCGAGACAGGGGGCGCTGAGCAGTTCTTC. Protein sequence: CASSDSETGGAEQFF.

The J gene is TRBJ1-1, the V gene TRBV2; 9 nucleotides line up with TRBD1. This CDR3 has 14 amino acids. CDR1 is SNHLY and CDR2 is FYNNEI in the germline V gene. V gave up 8 bases and J gave up 1 base; unmatched junction bases: 5. In nucleotides, the CDR3 is TGTGCCAGCCTGGACAGGGGATGGAACACTGAAGCTTTCTTT. As protein: CASLDRGWNTEAFF.

This clone has only one observation. The gene calls are TRBV27 and TRBJ1-4; 9 nucleotides agree with TRBD1. The CDR3 is made up of 13 amino acids. The ends lost 4 bases at V and 7 bases at J; junction bases unmatched: 1. Germline loops: CDR1 MNHEY, CDR2 SMNVEV (reference sequence). CDR3 nucleotide sequence: TGTGCCAGCAGTTGGGACAGGGCTGAAAAACTGTTTTTT. This sequence encodes CASSWDRAEKLFF.

This chain joins TRBV11-2 and TRBJ2-3, with a tentative D call TRBD2 (7 bases). Looked up from germline, CDR1 is SGHAT and CDR2 is FQNNGV. With 5 bases removed from V and 0 bases from J, the gap between germline ends came to 18 bases. The CDR3 totals 17 residues. As DNA, the CDR3 is TGTGCCAGCAGCCCATTTGGCGGGGGCTCTAGCACAGATACGCAGTATTTT. Translated, it gives CASSPFGGGSSTDTQYF.

The rearrangement links TRBV9 to TRBJ2-1; D call uncertain. Germline V gene lookup returns CDR1 SGDLS and CDR2 YYNGEE. This CDR3 has 14 residues. Trimming took off 1 base at V and 4 bases at J, with 9 bases between the two ends. Written as DNA, the CDR3 is TGTGCCAGCAGCGTATCCCTCCTTTACAATGAGCAGTTCTTC. Translating it yields CASSVSLLYNEQFF.